The 17 T cell receptor beta chains below were found in one sample sequenced in a study of shared clonotypes between healthy human individuals. Generated by immunoSEQ multiplex PCR, the TCRdb table keeps only in-frame clones and is missing some. Of hundreds of thousands of clones in the sample, around 73% are singletons; the top ten hold around 1.7%. The specimen was memory CD4+ T cells sorted from blood. Described subset: CD45RA-negative fraction. Receptors were obtained from a woman aged 25 to 39 in good health.

The chain uses TRBV28 and TRBJ2-2; a weak D match, TRBD1 (5 bases). This CDR3 has 16 amino acids. V was clipped by 8 bases and J by 1 base, with 17 bases between them. The germline V gene has CDR1 MDHEN and CDR2 SYDVKM. The CDR3 here is CASVRERGRNTGELFF. CDR3 nucleotide sequence: TGTGCCAGCGTCAGGGAAAGGGGCCGGAACACCGGGGAGCTGTTTTTT.

This clone was detected a few times. This rearrangement joins TRBV4-1 to TRBJ1-2; D unclear. Per germline, CDR1 MGHRA and CDR2 YSYEKL. This CDR3 comprises 13 residues. V lost 2 bases and J 2 bases, leaving 6 bases between the germline ends. Here the CDR3 reads CASSQNLNYGYTF. CDR3 in DNA: TGCGCCAGCAGCCAAAACCTAAACTATGGCTACACCTTC.

This sequence joins TRBV18 and TRBJ1-5; 12 nucleotides align to TRBD1. Unmatched junction bases numbered 2, after V lost 2 bases and J lost 6 bases. CDR3 length equals 15 residues. The germline gives CDR1 KGHSH, CDR2 LQKENI. CDR3: CASSPGTGGIQPQHF. The CDR3 DNA sequence: TGTGCCAGCTCACCAGGGACAGGGGGCATTCAGCCCCAGCATTTT.

The V and J genes are TRBV28 and TRBJ2-7; 10 positions match TRBD2. Germline lookup yields CDR1 MDHEN and CDR2 SYDVKM. The CDR3 runs 15 residues. V was pared by 6 bases and J by 3 bases, with 8 bases of the junction left unmatched. CDR3 protein: CASRSGLAAYYEQYF. In DNA, the CDR3 is TGTGCCAGCAGGTCCGGACTAGCGGCCTACTACGAGCAGTACTTC.

The sample holds many counts of this clone. The chain couples TRBV19 to TRBJ1-5; D perhaps matches TRBD1 (5 bases). Germline-derived CDR1 and CDR2 are LNHDA and SQIVND (reference sequence). The CDR3 is made up of 13 amino acids. The V gene lost 8 bases and the J gene lost 6 bases, with 14 bases spanning the gap. The CDR3: CASLGRESQPQHF. CDR3 DNA: TGTGCCAGTCTGGGGCGGGAGAGTCAGCCCCAGCATTTT. Filled out from reference TRBV19 and TRBJ1-5, the complete variable domain reads DGGITQSPKYLFRKEGQNVTLSCEQNLNHDAMYWYRQDPGQGLRLIYYSQIVNDFQKGDIAEGYSVSREKKESFPLTVTSAQKNPTAFYLCASLGRESQPQHFGDGTRLSIL.

This clone appeared once. The V and J genes are TRBV11-2 and TRBJ2-3, with TRBD2 identical over 10 bases. V trimming: 5 bases; J trimming: 4 bases; junction bases outside the gene matches: 9. Germline V lookup: CDR1 SGHAT, CDR2 FQNNGV. CDR3 size: 16 residues. In DNA, the CDR3 is TGTGCCAGCAGCCCCCTAGCGGGAGTCGTGGCAGATACGCAGTATTTT. Amino acids: CASSPLAGVVADTQYF.

This chain connects TRBV9 to TRBJ2-7, with a weak D call TRBD2 (5 bases). The CDR3 runs 16 residues. CDR1 SGDLS and CDR2 YYNGEE come from the germline V gene. V gave up 4 bases and J gave up 0 bases, with 17 bases separating them. CDR3 residues: CASSPEEAFTSYEQYF. The CDR3 region has the DNA TGTGCCAGCAGCCCAGAGGAGGCCTTCACCTCCTACGAGCAGTACTTC.

The chain uses TRBV7-9 and TRBJ2-4; D might be TRBD1 (6 bases). From germline, CDR1 is SEHNR and CDR2 FQNEAQ (reference sequence). V lost 4 bases and J lost 0, with 16 bases in between. There are 17 residues in the CDR3. CDR3 bases: TGTGCCAGCAGCTCATACGCGGACAGACTAGCCAAAAACATTCAGTACTTC. This sequence encodes CASSSYADRLAKNIQYF.

This chain uses TRBV14 with TRBJ2-1; D may be TRBD2 (5 bases). The CDR3 spans 13 residues. CDR1 and CDR2 from the germline V gene are SGHDN and FVKESK. Deletions cut 0 bases from V and 9 bases from J, with 9 bases between. Here the CDR3 reads CASSQDQRSEQFF. The CDR3 region has the DNA TGTGCCAGCAGCCAAGATCAGCGGAGTGAGCAGTTCTTC. Looking up the rest from reference TRBV14 and TRBJ2-1 gives the full variable domain: EAGVTQFPSHSVIEKGQTVTLRCDPISGHDNLYWYRRVMGKEIKFLLHFVKESKQDESGMPNNRFLAERTGGTYSTLKVQPAELEDSGVYFCASSQDQRSEQFFGPGTRLTVL.

The chain uses TRBV7-8 and TRBJ2-1; 8 positions match TRBD1. Unmatched junction bases numbered 7, after V lost 5 bases and J lost 4 bases. The CDR3 is 15 residues long. Germline V CDR1 and CDR2: SGHVS, FQNEAQ. The CDR3 DNA reads as TGTGCCAGCAGCGGGGACAGGTCATATTACAATGAGCAGTTCTTC. This gives the protein CASSGDRSYYNEQFF.

The J gene is TRBJ1-4, the V gene TRBV7-7; D gene uncertain. Germline V lookup: CDR1 SSHAT, CDR2 FNYEAQ (reference sequence). The CDR3 has 15 residues. V shed 3 bases and J shed 8 bases, with 16 bases lying between them. The CDR3 here is CASSLPKATDEKLFF. CDR3 nucleotide sequence: TGTGCCAGCAGCTTGCCTAAGGCAACGGACGAAAAACTGTTTTTT.

The chain uses TRBV27 and TRBJ2-7, with 7 bases identical to TRBD2. CDR3 size: 15 residues. Trimming took 0 bases from V and 7 from J; bases not matched to a gene: 9. Germline CDR1 is MNHEY and CDR2 is SMNVEV (reference sequence). Written as DNA, the CDR3 is TGTGCCAGCAGTTTATCCTTAGCGGGTCGGGGGGAGCAGTACTTC. It encodes CASSLSLAGRGEQYF.

The rearrangement uses TRBV4-2 and TRBJ1-4; no firm D call. The CDR3 has 16 residues. The V end was cut by 0 bases, the J end by 6 bases, with 14 bases between. The germline V gene encodes CDR1 LGHNA and CDR2 YNFKEQ. The CDR3 DNA is TGTGCCAGCAGCCAAGATACGGGTCAAGGTTATGAAAAACTGTTTTTT. Its translation is CASSQDTGQGYEKLFF.

This sequence joins TRBV27 and TRBJ2-6; the D gene could be TRBD1 or TRBD2 (5 bases each). Germline V gives CDR1 MNHEY, CDR2 SMNVEV (reference sequence). V lost 3 bases to trimming and J lost 0 bases, with 24 bases between them. The CDR3 is 21 amino acids. CDR3 residues: CASSFSIRYRDGDSGANVLTF. CDR3 nucleotide sequence: TGTGCCAGCAGTTTTTCCATACGCTATCGGGACGGTGACTCTGGGGCCAACGTCCTGACTTTC.

The rearrangement links TRBV29-1 to TRBJ2-1, with 12 positions matching TRBD2. From germline, CDR1 is SQVTM and CDR2 ANQGSEA. The CDR3 contains 15 residues. Trimming took 2 bases from V and 6 from J; bases not matched to a gene: 5. Here the CDR3 reads CSVEIGTSGFNEQFF. In DNA form, the CDR3 reads TGCAGCGTTGAAATAGGGACTAGCGGGTTCAATGAGCAGTTCTTC.

This chain uses TRBV9 with TRBJ2-7; D unclear. The CDR3 loop spans 15 amino acids. CDR1 and CDR2 from the germline V gene are SGDLS and YYNGEE. Trimming stripped 0 bases from V and 2 bases from J, with 12 bases between. The CDR3 DNA is TGTGCCAGCAGCGTAGGGGCCTCGTCCCCCTACGAGCAGTACTTC. Translation gives CASSVGASSPYEQYF.

The chain carries TRBV27 and TRBJ2-7; 9 bases match TRBD2. The length of the CDR3 is 16 residues. Unmatched junction bases numbered 10, after V lost 6 bases and J lost 1 base. CDR1 and CDR2 from the germline V gene are MNHEY and SMNVEV (reference sequence). CDR3 sequence (DNA): TGTGCCAGCAGGGGTTGGGGGACTAGCAAGTCCTACGAGCAGTACTTC. Residues: CASRGWGTSKSYEQYF.